These 9 T cell receptor beta chains came from one sample sequenced in a study of T-cell reconstitution after alpha-beta-depleted transplantation in children. This sample's TCRbeta library carried unique molecular identifier barcodes. TCRdb redid the calling of the PCR reads with MiXCR, one entry per CDR3 protein. The profile covers about 200,000 distinct CDR3 sequences, with roughly 15% appearing a single time and about 13% taken by the ten largest. Here the sequenced sample was PBMCs from the stem cell graft donor, taken from the stem cell graft. The receptors come from a human donor who donated a stem cell graft to a child with acute lymphoblastic leukemia.

There are many counts of this clonotype. V gene TRBV5-1 combines with J gene TRBJ2-5, with D perhaps given as TRBD1 or TRBD2 (5 bases each). Trimming shortened V by 3 bases and J by 5 bases, and 14 bases separated the two germline ends. Germline-derived CDR1 and CDR2 are SGHRS and YFSETQ. CDR3 length equals 14 residues. The chain's CDR3 is CASSSGTVPETQYF. The CDR3 DNA reads TGCGCCAGCAGCTCCGGGACGGTCCCGGAGACCCAGTACTTC. The full variable domain, with the rest looked up from reference TRBV5-1 and TRBJ2-5, is KAGVTQTPRYLIKTRGQQVTLSCSPISGHRSVSWYQQTPGQGLQFLFEYFSETQRNKGNFPGRFSGRQFSNSRSEMNVSTLELGDSALYLCASSSGTVPETQYFGPGTRLLVL.

This clonotype was counted ten times or more. The chain joins TRBV28 to TRBJ2-2; D not resolved. The V end lost 8 bases, the J end lost 7 bases, and 11 bases lay between the germline ends. Germline V lookup: CDR1 MDHEN, CDR2 SYDVKM. The CDR3 extends over 12 amino acids. CDR3 amino acids: CASLPGFGELFF. The CDR3 nucleotides are TGTGCCAGCCTCCCAGGATTCGGGGAGCTGTTTTTT.

This clonotype was observed at least ten times. The chain joins TRBV5-6 to TRBJ2-5; TRBD1 agrees at 7 bases. The CDR3 contains 14 residues. Germline V gene sequence: CDR1 SGHDT, CDR2 YYEEEE. After removal of 4 bases from V and 3 bases from J, the junction contained 6 bases not matched to a gene. CDR3 DNA: TGTGCCAGCAGCCCAACCGACAGGGAAGAGACCCAGTACTTC. Translated: CASSPTDREETQYF. The whole variable domain, remainder taken from reference TRBV5-6 and TRBJ2-5, is DAGVTQSPTHLIKTRGQQVTLRCSPKSGHDTVSWYQQALGQGPQFIFQYYEEEERQRGNFPDRFSGHQFPNYSSELNVNALLLGDSALYLCASSPTDREETQYFGPGTRLLVL.

The chain joins TRBV11-3 to TRBJ2-3; D gene ambiguous. This CDR3 comprises 15 residues. Germline assignment: CDR1 SGHNT and CDR2 YENEEA. V was pared by 2 bases and J by 4 bases, with 13 bases between. CDR3 protein: CASSLRTRQADTQYF. The CDR3 nucleotides read TGTGCCAGCAGCTTACGTACCCGGCAGGCAGATACGCAGTATTTT.

This clonotype was seen many times. The gene calls are TRBV18 and TRBJ2-1; a possible D gene is TRBD1 (6 bases). Germline V gene data show CDR1 as KGHSH and CDR2 as LQKENI. Trimming cost V 3 bases and J 16 bases, with 22 bases left between them. CDR3 length equals 14 residues. The CDR3 DNA is TGTGCCAGCTCACCTTCTACGGACAGCTATCTACGCTTCTTC. Translated, it gives CASSPSTDSYLRFF.

This clonotype has ten or more counts. The V call is TRBV27, the J call TRBJ1-5; D not resolved. The CDR3 loop spans 14 amino acids. Trimming stripped 6 bases from V and 0 bases from J, with 9 bases between. CDR1 and CDR2 from the germline V gene are MNHEY and SMNVEV (reference sequence). The CDR3 is CASRSVYSNQPQHF. The CDR3 nucleotides are TGTGCCAGCAGGTCCGTTTATAGCAATCAGCCCCAGCATTTT.

The table lists this clonotype with a few counts. This chain uses TRBV28 with TRBJ1-5, with 7 bases that match TRBD1. The CDR3 has 15 residues. Looked up from germline, CDR1 is MDHEN and CDR2 is SYDVKM. After removal of 3 bases from V and 2 bases from J, the junction contained 4 bases not matched to a gene. This CDR3 reads CASSFEGARNQPQHF. DNA of the CDR3: TGTGCCAGCAGTTTTGAGGGGGCGCGCAATCAGCCCCAGCATTTT. Supplemented by reference TRBV28 and TRBJ1-5, the full variable domain reads DVKVTQSSRYLVKRTGEKVFLECVQDMDHENMFWYRQDPGLGLRLIYFSYDVKMKEKGDIPEGYSVSREKKERFSLILESASTNQTSMYLCASSFEGARNQPQHFGDGTRLSIL.

This clonotype was observed at least ten times. The gene calls are TRBV30 and TRBJ2-1; tentatively, D is TRBD1 or TRBD2 (6 bases each). CDR3 length equals 13 residues. Trimming cost V 2 bases and J 8 bases, with 13 bases left between them. Germline CDR1 reads GTSNPN; CDR2 reads SVGIG (reference sequence). CDR3: CAWSRNREDEQFF. The DNA of the CDR3 is TGTGCCTGGAGTCGGAACAGGGAGGATGAGCAGTTCTTC.

The sample holds many counts of this clonotype. The chain combines TRBV5-1 with TRBJ1-2; 7 bases are a match to TRBD1. V shed 0 bases, J shed 7 bases, and the junction held 6 bases outside the gene matches. The length of the CDR3 is 14 residues. Germline lookup yields CDR1 SGHRS and CDR2 YFSETQ. The chain's CDR3 is CASSLATGVFGYTF. Written as DNA, the CDR3 is TGCGCCAGCAGCTTGGCCACAGGGGTGTTTGGCTACACCTTC.